This note documents a single T cell receptor beta chain sequence. Its cognate antigen has yet to be identified. No clone much larger than this one lies a single base away; base qualities are absent. The data derive from a study of CD8+ T cells in alopecia areata (dated by TCRdb to the late 2010s). Regarding the complete study: The treated patients, all with moderate-to-severe alopecia areata, were enrolled in an open-label pilot trial of oral tofacitinib given at 5 to 10 mg twice daily. Clonality in the scalp was compared among normal scalp (n=4), patchy alopecia areata scalp (n=8), and alopecia totalis/universalis scalp (n=8). RNA was obtained with the PAXgene miRNA kit for fixed scalp, the miRNeasy kit for PBMCs, and the RNeasy kit for mouse skin. To study T cell clonal expansion in alopecia areata, the researchers applied high-throughput TCRbeta sequencing to both the C3H/HeJ mouse model and human patients. On the human side, TCRbeta sequencing was run on scalp tissue and on sorted CD4+ and CD8+ peripheral blood T cells from healthy controls and from alopecia areata patients with either patchy or totalis/universalis disease. For the treated patients, the SALT score, which quantifies what percentage of scalp surface area is affected, served as the measure of disease severity. Patients received tofacitinib for 6 to 18 months and were then followed off drug for 6 months to check for delayed response and recurrence. Biopsies were taken from tofacitinib-treated patients at baseline and again at 4 and 24 weeks into treatment, and several of those patients also had a later scalp biopsy. TCRbeta CDR3 regions were amplified by immunoSEQ multiplex PCR using 35 Vbeta forward and 13 Jbeta reverse primers. What the study reported, not specific to this receptor: Many expanded lesional clones were found to persist in scalp and blood during tofacitinib treatment, and relapse after treatment cessation may be partly explained by this persistence. Scalp clonality and the number of expanded CD8+ clones among the top 100 scalp clones were significantly decreased by tofacitinib. Compared with normal scalp, lesional scalp had higher clonality and more expanded CD8+ clones, particularly in alopecia totalis/universalis, a pattern that suggests antigenic drive. Unlike mouse skin, which is dominated by gammadelta T cells, normal human skin has resident alphabeta T cells that are also sequenced, and this complicates analysis of the scalp TCR repertoire. The treated cohort was small, with a single nonresponder, so links between baseline CD8+ expansion and response need larger studies. Compared with mice, TCR sequences shared between patients were less clear, possibly partly because of HLA diversity across the patient population.

V is cut by 5 bases and J by 6 bases, and the space between the germline ends is 13 bases. The cysteine opens and the phenylalanine closes a CDR3 of 13 amino acids. The CDR3 DNA has 39 bases and is translated from base 1. For CDR1 and CDR2, the germline V gene (reference sequence) lists MNHNY and SVGAGI. The sample's treatment or condition, from its label and the paper: oral pan-JAK inhibitor, 5-10 mg twice daily. From alopecia areata patients, peripheral blood was collected along with lesional scalp punch biopsies. After PBMCs were isolated by density centrifugation and stained for CD3, CD4 and CD8, a FACSAria was used to sort CD4+ and CD8+ T cells. Libraries came from the immunoSEQ multiplex PCR assay. For TCR sequencing, RNA was extracted from every sample and reverse transcribed into cDNA to serve as template. SuperScript III was used to make first-strand cDNA, primed with a 2:1 mix of oligo-dT and random hexamers. A synthetic immune receptor repertoire was used to gauge amplification bias, and whatever bias remained was removed computationally. In the authors' own workflow: Raw reads were preprocessed to remove errors, and CDR3 was defined by IMGT conventions from the conserved cysteine to phenylalanine. To get clonality, Shannon entropy was normalized by log2 of the number of productive unique TCRs and the result was subtracted from 1. Whether scalp clones were CD4 or CD8 was inferred by matching scalp TCRbeta sequences against CD4 and CD8 repertoires sorted from blood. The table comes from immuneACCESS by way of TCRdb, which keeps in-frame sequences with V and J called. Part of the clones is missing from these tables; in studies checked, under half for an unresolved V gene and the rest for unknown reasons. V and J calls and clone size are copied from that table; D and trimming were computed from the DNA. This sample gives about 210,000 clones in total; approximately 45% of them show up just once. The ten top clones hold about 2.4% of the sample.

This clonotype was obtained from a human donor with alopecia areata. Source: CD4+ T cells sorted from blood, taken at approximately week 36, from a patient treated with tofacitinib. The chain is encoded by TRBV6-6 joined to TRBJ1-2; no D gene call is confident. The nucleotide sequence is given as TGTGCCAGCAGTCCCCTCGATTCGAATGGCTACACCTTC. Its translation is CASSPLDSNGYTF.